The source of this T cell receptor (beta chain) is a study of blood T cells in healthy people across ages. The CDR3 has 15 amino acids. V shed 5 bases and J shed 6 bases, with 20 bases lying between them. Whole-study results and caveats: Age showed a roughly linear inverse relationship with TCR beta diversity per million T cells. Unsorted PBMCs ruled out conclusive naive versus antigen-experienced comparison.

This clonotype was detected ten times or more. Its antigen is as yet unknown. This could be a read error, since a much larger clone is one nucleotide away. Next came a second PCR, run for about 7 to 11 cycles, which used a sample-barcoded 5' primer along with a J-beta primer mix. Tags on each cDNA molecule came from a template-switch adaptor with 12 random nucleotides. TCRdb re-called the 5' RACE reads with MiXCR, one entry per CDR3 protein. The sample shows some 900,000 distinct CDR3 sequences, around 46% of them seen only once. Approximately 9.6 milliliters of peripheral blood were drawn from each donor into EDTA-treated tubes.

Input material: blood. The clonotype originates from a man under 40 in good health. V gene TRBV12-3 or TRBV12-4 combines with J gene TRBJ2-7, with D perhaps matching TRBD2 (5 bases). The CDR3 here is CASSPYCLNSGEQYF. CDR3 coding DNA: TGTGCCAGCAGTCCCTACTGCCTAAACAGCGGCGAGCAGTACTTC.